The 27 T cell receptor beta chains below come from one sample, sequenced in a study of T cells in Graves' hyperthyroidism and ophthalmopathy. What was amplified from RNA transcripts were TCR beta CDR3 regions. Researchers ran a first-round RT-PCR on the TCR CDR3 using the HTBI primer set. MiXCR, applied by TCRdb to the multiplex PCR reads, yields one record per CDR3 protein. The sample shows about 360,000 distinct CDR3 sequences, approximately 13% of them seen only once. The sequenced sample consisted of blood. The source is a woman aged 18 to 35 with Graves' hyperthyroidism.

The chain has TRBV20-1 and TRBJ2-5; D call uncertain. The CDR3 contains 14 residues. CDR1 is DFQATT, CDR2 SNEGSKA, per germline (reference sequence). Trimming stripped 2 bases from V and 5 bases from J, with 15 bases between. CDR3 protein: CSARSSSLSETQYF. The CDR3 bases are TGCAGTGCTAGATCAAGTAGCCTGTCGGAGACCCAGTACTTC.

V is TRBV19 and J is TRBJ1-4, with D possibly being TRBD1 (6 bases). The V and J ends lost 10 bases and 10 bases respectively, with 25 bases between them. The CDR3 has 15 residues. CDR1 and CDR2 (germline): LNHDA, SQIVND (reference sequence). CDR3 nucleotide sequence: TGTGCCATCTCGGGGACGGAGTCTGGAGGGGGAAAACTGTTTTTT. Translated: CAISGTESGGGKLFF. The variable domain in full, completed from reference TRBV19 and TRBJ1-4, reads DGGITQSPKYLFRKEGQNVTLSCEQNLNHDAMYWYRQDPGQGLRLIYYSQIVNDFQKGDIAEGYSVSREKKESFPLTVTSAQKNPTAFYLCAISGTESGGGKLFFGSGTQLSVL.

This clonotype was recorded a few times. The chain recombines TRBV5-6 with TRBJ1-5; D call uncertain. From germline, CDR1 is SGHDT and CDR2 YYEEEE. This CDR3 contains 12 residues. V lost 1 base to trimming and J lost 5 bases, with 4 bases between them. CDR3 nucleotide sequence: TGTGCCAGCAGCTTGAAGGATCAGCCCCAGCATTTT. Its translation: CASSLKDQPQHF.

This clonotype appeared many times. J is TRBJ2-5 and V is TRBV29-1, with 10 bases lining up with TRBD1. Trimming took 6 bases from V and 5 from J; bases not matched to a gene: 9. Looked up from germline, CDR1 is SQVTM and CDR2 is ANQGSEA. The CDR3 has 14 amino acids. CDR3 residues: CSVSTGTGAETQYF. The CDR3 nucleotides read TGCAGCGTGAGCACCGGGACAGGGGCCGAGACCCAGTACTTC.

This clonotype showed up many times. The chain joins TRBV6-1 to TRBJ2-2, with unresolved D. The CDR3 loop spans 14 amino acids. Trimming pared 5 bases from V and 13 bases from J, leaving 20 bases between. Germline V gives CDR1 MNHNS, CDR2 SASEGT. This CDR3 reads CASSLSFGSQGLFF. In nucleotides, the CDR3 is TGTGCCAGCAGTCTCTCTTTTGGGTCCCAAGGGCTGTTTTTT.

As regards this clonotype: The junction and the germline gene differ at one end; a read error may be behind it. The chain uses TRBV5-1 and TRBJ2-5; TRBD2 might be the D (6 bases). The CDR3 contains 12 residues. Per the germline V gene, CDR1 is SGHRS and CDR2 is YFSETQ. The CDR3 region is CASSLGEAAQYF. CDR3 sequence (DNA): TGTGCCAGCAGCTTGGGGGAGGCGGCCCAGTACTTC.

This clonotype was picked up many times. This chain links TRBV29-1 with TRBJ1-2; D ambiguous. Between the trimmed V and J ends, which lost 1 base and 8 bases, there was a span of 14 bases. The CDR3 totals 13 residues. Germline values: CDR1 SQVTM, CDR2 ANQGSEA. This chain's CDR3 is CSVEGPNEGGYTF. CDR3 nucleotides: TGCAGCGTTGAAGGGCCCAACGAGGGCGGCTACACCTTC.

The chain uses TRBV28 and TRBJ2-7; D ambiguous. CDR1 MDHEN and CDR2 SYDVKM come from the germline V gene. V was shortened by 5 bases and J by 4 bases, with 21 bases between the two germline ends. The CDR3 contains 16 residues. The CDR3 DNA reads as TGTGCCAGCAGTACCCCCAACGTAGTGCCAATGTACGAGCAGTACTTC. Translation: CASSTPNVVPMYEQYF.

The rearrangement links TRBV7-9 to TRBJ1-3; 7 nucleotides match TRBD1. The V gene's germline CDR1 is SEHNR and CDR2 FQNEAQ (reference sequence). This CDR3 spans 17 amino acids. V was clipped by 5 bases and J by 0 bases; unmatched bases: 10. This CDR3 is CASSTDRAGHSGNTIYF. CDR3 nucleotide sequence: TGTGCCAGCAGCACCGACAGGGCTGGACACTCTGGAAACACCATATATTTT.

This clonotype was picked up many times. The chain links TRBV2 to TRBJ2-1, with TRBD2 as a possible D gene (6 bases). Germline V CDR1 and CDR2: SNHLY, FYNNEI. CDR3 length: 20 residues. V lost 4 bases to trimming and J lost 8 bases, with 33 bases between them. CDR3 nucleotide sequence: TGTGCCAGCAGTGTCCCCGGGACTTCCTCTCTGTTACCCCCGTCCGATGAGCAGTTCTTC. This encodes CASSVPGTSSLLPPSDEQFF.

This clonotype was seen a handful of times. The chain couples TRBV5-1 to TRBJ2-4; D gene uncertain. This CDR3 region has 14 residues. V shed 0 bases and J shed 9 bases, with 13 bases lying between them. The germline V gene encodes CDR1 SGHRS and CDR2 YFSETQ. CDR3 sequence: CASSLVGRQSIQYF. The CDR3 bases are TGCGCCAGCAGCTTGGTGGGCAGACAAAGCATTCAGTACTTC.

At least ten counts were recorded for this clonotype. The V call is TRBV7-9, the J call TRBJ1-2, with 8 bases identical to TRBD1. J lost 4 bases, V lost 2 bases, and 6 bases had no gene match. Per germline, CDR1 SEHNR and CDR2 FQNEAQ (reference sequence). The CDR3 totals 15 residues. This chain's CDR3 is CASSLTGGRVYGYTF. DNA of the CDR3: TGTGCCAGCAGCTTAACAGGGGGAAGAGTCTATGGCTACACCTTC.

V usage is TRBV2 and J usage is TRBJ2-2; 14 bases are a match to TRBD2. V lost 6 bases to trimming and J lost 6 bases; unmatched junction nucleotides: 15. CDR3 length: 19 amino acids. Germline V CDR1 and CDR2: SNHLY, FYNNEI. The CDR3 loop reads CASSEFEGTSGSLAGELFF. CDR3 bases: TGTGCCAGCAGCGAATTTGAAGGGACTAGCGGGAGCCTAGCCGGGGAGCTGTTTTTT.

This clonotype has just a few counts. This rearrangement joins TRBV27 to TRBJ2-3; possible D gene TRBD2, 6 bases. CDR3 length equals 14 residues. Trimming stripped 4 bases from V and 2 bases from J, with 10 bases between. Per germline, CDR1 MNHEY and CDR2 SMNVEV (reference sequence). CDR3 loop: CASSYGTDTDTQYF. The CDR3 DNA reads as TGTGCCAGCAGTTACGGGACTGACACAGATACGCAGTATTTT.

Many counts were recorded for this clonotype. This chain's CDR3 is CASSGPWGDTGELFF. The DNA for the CDR3 is TGTGCCAGCAGCGGACCCTGGGGGGACACCGGGGAGCTGTTTTTT. This chain links TRBV2 with TRBJ2-2; D perhaps matches TRBD2 (6 bases). The CDR3 is 15 residues long. V lost 6 bases and J lost 3, with 14 bases in between. From germline, CDR1 is SNHLY and CDR2 FYNNEI.

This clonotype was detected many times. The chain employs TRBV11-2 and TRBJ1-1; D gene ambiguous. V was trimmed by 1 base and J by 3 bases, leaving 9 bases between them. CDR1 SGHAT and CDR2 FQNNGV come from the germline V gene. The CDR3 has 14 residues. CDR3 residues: CASSLVGSDTEAFF. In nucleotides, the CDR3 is TGTGCCAGCAGCTTAGTAGGGTCCGACACTGAAGCTTTCTTT.

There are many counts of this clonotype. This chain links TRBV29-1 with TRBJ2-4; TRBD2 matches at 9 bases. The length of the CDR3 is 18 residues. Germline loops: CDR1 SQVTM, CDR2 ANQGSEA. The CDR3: CRAASSGMSPDPKNIQYF. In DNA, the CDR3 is TGCAGGGCGGCCTCTAGCGGGATGTCGCCGGATCCCAAAAACATTCAGTACTTC.

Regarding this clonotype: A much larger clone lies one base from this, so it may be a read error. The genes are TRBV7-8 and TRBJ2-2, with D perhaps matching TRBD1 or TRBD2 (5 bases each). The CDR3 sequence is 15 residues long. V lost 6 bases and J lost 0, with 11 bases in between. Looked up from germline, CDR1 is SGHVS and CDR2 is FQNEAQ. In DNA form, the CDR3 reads TGTGCCAGCAGACCGGGACGGACGAACACCGGGGAGCTGTTTTTT. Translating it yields CASRPGRTNTGELFF.

DNA for the CDR3: TGCGCCAGCAGCCCGGGACTAGCGGGAGTTAGGGAGCTGTTTTTT. This encodes CASSPGLAGVRELFF. This chain connects TRBV5-1 to TRBJ2-2; 14 bases match TRBD2. Germline CDR1 is SGHRS and CDR2 is YFSETQ. The CDR3 length is 15 residues. V lost 4 bases, J lost 9 bases, and 5 bases stayed unmatched.

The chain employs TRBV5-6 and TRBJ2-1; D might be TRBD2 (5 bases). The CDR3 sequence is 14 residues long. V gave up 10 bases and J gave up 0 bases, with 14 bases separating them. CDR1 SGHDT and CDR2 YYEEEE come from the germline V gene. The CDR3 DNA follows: TGTGCCGGCGGGCAGACACCCTCCTACAATGAGCAGTTCTTC. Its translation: CAGGQTPSYNEQFF.

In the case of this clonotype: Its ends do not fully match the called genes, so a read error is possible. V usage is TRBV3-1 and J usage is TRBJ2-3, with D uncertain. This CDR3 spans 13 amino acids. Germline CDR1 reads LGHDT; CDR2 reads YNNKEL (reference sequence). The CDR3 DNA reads TGTGCCAGCAGCCAGACCCTCACAGATACGCAGTACTTT. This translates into CASSQTLTDTQYF.

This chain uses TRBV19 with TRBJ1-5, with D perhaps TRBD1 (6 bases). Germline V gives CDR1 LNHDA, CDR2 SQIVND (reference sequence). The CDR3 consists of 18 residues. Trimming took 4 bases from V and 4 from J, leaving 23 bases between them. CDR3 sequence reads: CASSKGAFGGLENQPQHF. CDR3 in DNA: TGTGCCAGTAGTAAAGGTGCCTTCGGGGGGCTAGAGAATCAGCCCCAGCATTTT.

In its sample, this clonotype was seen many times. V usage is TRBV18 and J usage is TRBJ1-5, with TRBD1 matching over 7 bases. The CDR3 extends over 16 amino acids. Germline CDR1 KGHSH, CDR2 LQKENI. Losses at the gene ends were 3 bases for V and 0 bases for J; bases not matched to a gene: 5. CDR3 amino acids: CASSPEGAYSNQPQHF. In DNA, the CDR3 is TGTGCCAGCTCACCCGAGGGGGCCTATAGCAATCAGCCCCAGCATTTT.

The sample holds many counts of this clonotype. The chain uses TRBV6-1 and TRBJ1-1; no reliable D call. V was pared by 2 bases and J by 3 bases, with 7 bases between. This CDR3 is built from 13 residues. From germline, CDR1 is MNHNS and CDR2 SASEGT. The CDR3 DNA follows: TGTGCCAGCAGTGAAAGAGGGCACACTGAAGCTTTCTTT. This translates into CASSERGHTEAFF.

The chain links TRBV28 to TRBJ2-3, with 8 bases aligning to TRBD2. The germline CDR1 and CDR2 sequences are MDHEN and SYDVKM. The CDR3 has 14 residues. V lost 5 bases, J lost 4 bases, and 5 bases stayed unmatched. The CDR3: CASSREGWADTQYF. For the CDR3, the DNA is TGTGCCAGCAGTCGGGAGGGCTGGGCAGATACGCAGTATTTT.

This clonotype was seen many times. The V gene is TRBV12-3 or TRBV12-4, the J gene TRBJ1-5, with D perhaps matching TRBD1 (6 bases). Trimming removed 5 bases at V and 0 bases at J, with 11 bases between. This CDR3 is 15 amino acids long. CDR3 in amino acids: CASSHLGGSNQPQHF. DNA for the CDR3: TGTGCCAGCAGTCACCTAGGGGGTAGCAATCAGCCCCAGCATTTT.

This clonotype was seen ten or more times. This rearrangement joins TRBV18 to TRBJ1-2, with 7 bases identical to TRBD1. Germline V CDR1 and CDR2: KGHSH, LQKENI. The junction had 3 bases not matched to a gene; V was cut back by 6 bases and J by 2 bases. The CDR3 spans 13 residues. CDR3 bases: TGTGCCAGCTCCCAGGGACAGAACTATGGCTACACCTTC. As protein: CASSQGQNYGYTF.